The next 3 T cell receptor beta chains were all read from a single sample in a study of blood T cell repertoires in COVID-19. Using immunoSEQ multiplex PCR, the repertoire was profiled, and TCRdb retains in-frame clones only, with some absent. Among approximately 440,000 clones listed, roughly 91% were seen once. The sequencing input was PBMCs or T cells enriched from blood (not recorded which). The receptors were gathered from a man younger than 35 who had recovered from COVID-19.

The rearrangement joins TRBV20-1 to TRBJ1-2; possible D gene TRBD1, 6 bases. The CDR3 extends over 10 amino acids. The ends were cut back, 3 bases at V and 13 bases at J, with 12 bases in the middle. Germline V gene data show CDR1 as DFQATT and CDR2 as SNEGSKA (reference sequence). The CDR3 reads CSASTGKSTF. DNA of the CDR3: TGCAGTGCTAGTACAGGGAAGAGCACCTTC.

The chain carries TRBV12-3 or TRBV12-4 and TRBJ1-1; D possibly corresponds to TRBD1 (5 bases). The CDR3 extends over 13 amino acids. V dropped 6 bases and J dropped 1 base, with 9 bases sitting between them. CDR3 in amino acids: CASRTTANTEAFF. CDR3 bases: TGTGCCAGCAGGACGACAGCGAACACTGAAGCTTTCTTT.

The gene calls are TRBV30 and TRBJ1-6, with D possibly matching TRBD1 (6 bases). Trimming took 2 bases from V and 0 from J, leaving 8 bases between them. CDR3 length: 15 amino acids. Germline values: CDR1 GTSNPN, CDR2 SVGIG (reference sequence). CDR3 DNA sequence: TGTGCCTGGAGTAGGGGGGGCTCCTATAATTCACCCCTCCACTTT. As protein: CAWSRGGSYNSPLHF.